This T cell receptor (beta chain) derives from a study of cytomegalovirus exposure and HLA in healthy donors. Study-wide findings and caveats: Overall, approximately 180 TCR beta chains were annotated as cytomegalovirus-associated. Earlier findings revealed that most TCR beta V segments proved productive either about 87% or about 30% of the time. The CMV antigen specificity of a few CMV-associated chains was confirmed through in vitro analysis.

Primers included in the PCR were 60 Vbeta and 13 Jbeta primers. The protocol was immunoSEQ multiplex PCR, while the TCRdb copy is restricted to in-frame clones and leaves out a portion. The sample has fewer than 200,000 clones, about four fifths seen once; the top ten hold 1.5% to 2%. V lost 4 bases to trimming and J lost 5 bases; unmatched junction nucleotides: 3. This CDR3 has 14 residues. The germline V gene encodes CDR1 GTSNPN and CDR2 SVGIG (reference sequence). This clone was recorded once. The target antigen is unknown. This sequence originates from a man in his forties or fifties in good health and CMV-seropositive. The chain links TRBV30 to TRBJ1-4; 11 bases map to TRBD1. The source material was PBMCs. As DNA, the CDR3 is TGTGCCTGGACCTGGACAGGGGGCAATGAAAAACTGTTTTTT. Encoded protein: CAWTWTGGNEKLFF.